The sequence of this T cell receptor (beta chain) was determined in a study of molecular identifiers for immune sequencing clone quantification. Overall study context: Within a replicate experiment, RNA obtained from either roughly 18,000 or 92,000 naive CD8 cells was divided into five aliquots, and four of those aliquots were then sequenced. Study-wide results and limits: Identical TCR molecules sharing a barcode could underestimate highly expanded clone sizes. In naive cells, clones above 20 RNA copies held under 1% of molecules, whereas in effector cells they held over 98%.

Sorting recovered naive CD8 T cells on a CD8+CD4-CCR7+CD45RA+ profile. This CDR3 has 16 residues. Germline V lookup: CDR1 SGHDN, CDR2 FVKESK. This clonotype appeared a single time. Its antigen is not known. A much larger clonotype is one base distant, so this may be a read error. One entry per CDR3 protein results from TCRdb running MiXCR on the PCR reads. In the table there are a few hundred thousand distinct CDR3 sequences, around 23% of which are singletons. This clonotype was obtained from a human donor in good health. Some libraries in this study had Jurkat cell RNA spiked in. The sequencing input was naive CD8+ T cells from blood, with Jurkat cell RNA spiked in. Subset in this sample: FACS-sorted CD8+CD4-CCR7+CD45RA+ naive T cells. The rearrangement joins TRBV14 to TRBJ1-4; tentatively, D is TRBD1 (6 bases). CDR3 sequence: CASSRERARGGEKLVF. CDR3 bases: TGTGCCAGCAGCCGAGAGCGTGCCAGGGGTGGCGAAAAACTGGTTTTT. The variable domain in full, completed from reference TRBV14 and TRBJ1-4, reads EAGVTQFPSHSVIEKGQTVTLRCDPISGHDNLYWYRRVMGKEIKFLLHFVKESKQDESGMPNNRFLAERTGGTYSTLKVQPAELEDSGVYFCASSRERARGGEKLVFGSGTQLSVL.